Sequencing of this T cell receptor (beta chain) was carried out in a study of cytomegalovirus exposure and HLA in healthy donors (dated by TCRdb to between 2016 and 2019). Describing the broader study: In an earlier analysis of about 560 of the donors, 276 Gb of sequence data and 100 million or so unique TCR beta sequences from roughly 180 million T cells were reported. Roughly five DR-DQ haplotypes were handled as single units for association and clustering because linkage in the cohort was strong. The number of typed donors differed by locus: about 620-640 for A, B, C, DRB1 and DQB1; some 500 for DQA1; some 610 for DPA1; and 400 to 480 for DPB1. To study patterns of TCR occurrence, a later analysis re-analyzed previously published TCR beta repertoires from more than 550 donors and added high-resolution HLA genotyping. About 280 gigabases of sequencing data and around 85 million unique TCR sequences made up an early release that covered several hundred HLA-typed donors. An earlier analysis of several hundred of the donors applied high-throughput TCR beta sequencing to assess whether each TCR beta V gene segment acted as functional or pseudogenic. Genome-wide SNP genotypes for about three fifths of the 666 donors were used in a later genetic analysis, which treated that subset as a discovery cohort. Donor age, sex, ethnicity and CMV serostatus were compiled alongside the repertoire data. Every discovery cohort repertoire had been produced on one sequencing platform. The study aimed to test whether signatures of past pathogen exposure could be identified by cataloging public T cell receptors. Among approximately 370 genotyped donors of the cohort, an average of roughly 230,000 unique TCR beta nucleotide sequences was sequenced per donor, of which approximately 19% were non-productive. Of the roughly 410 genotyped donors, 65% to 90% were placed in the genetic ancestry cluster associated with self-reported Caucasian donors. To predict cytomegalovirus infection status, the study combined high-throughput TCR immunosequencing, statistical association of individual TCRs with disease status, and machine learning. HLA typing included class I and class II loci at four-digit resolution. In the later analysis, no new phenotypic data were used to find candidate immune exposures; instead, reliance was placed on TCR beta sequences and their occurrence across donors. Using immunosequencing, the study profiled T cell repertoires from about 610 subjects and related those repertoires to cytomegalovirus serostatus. A separate validation cohort of roughly 110 different subjects was used in addition to the roughly 640-subject first cohort. General conclusions and limits of the study: A further reported finding was that TCR beta sequences accurately predicted the HLA-A and HLA-B alleles for most subjects in the first cohort. In an earlier analysis of approximately 590 of the donors, most TCR beta V segments appeared in productive rearrangements about 90% or about 30% of the time, broadly matching IMGT annotations. The sequencing pipeline was judged likely to have produced a cluster of highly shared sequence variants as a technical artifact. In both the original and validation cohorts, the classifier was reported to diagnose cytomegalovirus status with high specificity and sensitivity. Specific HLA alleles were associated with about 17,000 TCR beta sequences at a false discovery rate of 0.05 in a later analysis. Most TCR sequences were seen in very few donors, while some public TCRs were found in many individuals. Some IMGT-functional V segments, including TRBV6-2 and TRBV6-3, could not be distinguished by the 87-base-pair reads and were therefore excluded. Compared with the 666-donor mean, donors in an Asian-associated ancestry cluster had fewer N-insertions in productive TCRs, according to a later genetic analysis. For the cohort, immune exposure information was limited to CMV serostatus. Because HLA typing was unavailable for some donors at each locus, only the typed subset was used in association tests. Most CMV-associated TCR beta chains appeared to be HLA-restricted in a later analysis, and the HLA associations seemed to be driven largely by CMV exposure. In a later genetic analysis, a missense DCLRE1C variant was associated with V-gene and J-gene trimming of TCR beta chains, and the association was replicated in an independent cohort. A later analysis found that TCR association rates varied across HLA loci, with DRB1 alleles showing the most associated TCRs and HLA-C alleles the fewest. The cohort was sequenced for TCR beta chains only, and without alpha or paired-chain data the features that could be detected were limited. The study gave a list of under 200 TCR beta chains associated with cytomegalovirus. In a later analysis, several top co-occurrence clusters were reported to appear linked to parvovirus B19, influenza, CMV and Epstein-Barr virus. A few of the identified cytomegalovirus-associated TCR beta chains were confirmed in vitro to be specific for cytomegalovirus antigens. According to the authors, the approach could potentially be generalized to other disease states and immunological phenotypes. Compared with equally common non-associated chains, HLA-associated TCR beta chains in a later analysis were more clonally expanded and had lower generation probabilities. Because counts were too low, about 18 rarely observed V segments, including chromosome 9 orphons, were left out of the earlier analysis of 587 of the donors. When HLA alleles, especially DR and DQ, strongly co-occurred, TCR associations were difficult to assign to individual alleles. The presence/absence analyses assumed that sequencing depth was roughly uniform across donors, and that assumption may not be true. Linkage disequilibrium might explain the correlated functional status among segregating V segments, but an unknown experimental factor could not be ruled out.

The CDR3 starts with the cysteine, ends with the phenylalanine, and has 14 residues. The read is trimmed to its CDR3 DNA, 42 bases read in frame from base 1. Reading the germline V gene gives CDR1 MNHEY and CDR2 SVGAGI. Trimming at the junction amounts to 2 bases on V and 2 bases on J, and the germline ends lie 8 bases apart. The library came from the immunoSEQ multiplex PCR assay. The multiplex PCR relied on a mix of 60 forward primers for TCR Vbeta segments and 13 reverse primers for TCR Jbeta segments. A multiplex PCR assay on genomic DNA amplified the CDR3 region of rearranged TCR beta genes. The Illumina HiSeq System was used to sequence the amplified TCR beta libraries as 87-base-pair reads. Concerning the study's data processing: In a later analysis, some 80 million unique TCR beta chains were counted across the approximately 670 repertoires, and about 9.9 million of these chains were shared by at least two donors. To remove PCR and sequencing errors, raw reads were error-corrected and collapsed into unique sequences using a nearest-neighbor algorithm that merged closely related sequences. V, D and J gene segments were assigned by aligning CDR3 sequences to IMGT reference sequences. For a sequence to be retained, a match of at least six nucleotides was required to both a V gene segment and a J gene segment. Rearrangements were classified as productive when the CDR3 lacked stop codons and remained in frame with V and J, and all other rearrangements were classified as non-productive. CDR3 was defined by IMGT convention, running from the second conserved V-encoded cysteine to the conserved J-encoded phenylalanine. Sequences without an unambiguous match to a single V gene segment were excluded from the earlier analysis of 500 to 700 of the donors. In an earlier analysis of around 590 of the donors, a V segment was called functional when productive rearrangements were above 56.7%, and segregating when the standard deviation between donors exceeded 5%. To diagnose cytomegalovirus status from the catalog of TCR beta chain sequences, a statistical classification framework was built. V and J gene assignment, in a later analysis, came from comparing TCR nucleotide sequences with IMGT/GENE-DB human TR gene sequences. The TCRdist pipeline was used in a later analysis to assign CDR3 sequences and most-parsimonious VDJ recombination scenarios. In a later analysis, each TCR beta chain was defined by its CDR3 amino acid sequence together with its V-gene family, and reads lacking a unique V-gene family were excluded. To address suspected cross-contamination and a sequencing artifact, a later analysis removed a few hundred highly shared, low-generation-probability nucleotide sequences. A later analysis calculated a clonal expansion index for each public chain from normalized within-repertoire ranks of inferred template counts. Generation probabilities in a later analysis came from a VDJ recombination model fitted to out-of-frame rearrangements, and those results were checked against IGoR. In a later analysis, TCR-TCR, TCR-HLA and TCR-CMV co-occurrence was scored with hypergeometric tests, and a repertoire-size bias correction was applied to TCR pairs. A later analysis estimated false discovery rates by permuting HLA or CMV assignments 20 times. In a later analysis, co-occurring TCRs were grouped using DBSCAN, with TCRdist sequence similarity added in when clustering inside HLA-allele-positive subsets. Repertoires with fewer than 30,000 or more than 120,000 public chains, plus five repertoires with anomalous nucleotide sharing, were excluded from co-occurrence clustering. The clones in this table, taken by TCRdb from immuneACCESS, are in-frame only. Not every clone is retained; where verified, under half of the shortfall comes from an unresolved V gene, and the cause of the rest is unknown. The D gene and trimming were derived from the DNA, and the V and J assignments and clone size from that table. The sample profile shows 150,000 to 200,000 clones; 65% to 85% of them were found once. The ten largest make up approximately 1.5% of the sample.

Regarding this clone: Which antigen it targets is not known. One base away there is no much larger clone; base qualities are not given.

The cohort consisted of fewer than 700 healthy bone marrow donors. At the time of sampling, every cohort member was nominally healthy, though immune exposures that went unrecorded were likely present. The donor was CMV seronegative and was included in the group of a few hundred seronegative cohort members. Every donor gave a peripheral blood sample, and the peripheral blood mononuclear cells from that sample were used for TCR beta sequencing. Genomic DNA extraction from the blood cell samples was performed with the Qiagen DNeasy Blood Extraction Kit. The TCR was taken from a woman in her late teens or twenties in good health and CMV-seronegative. The specimen was PBMCs. The V and J segments used are TRBV6-5 and TRBJ2-3; TRBD1 is a weak D gene call, 6 bases matching. The sequence in DNA is TGTGCCAGCAGTTACCGGACAGACACAGATACGCAGTATTTT. It codes for CASSYRTDTDTQYF.